These T cell receptor beta chains were read from a single sample in a study of blood T cell repertoires in COVID-19. Sequencing used immunoSEQ multiplex PCR; TCRdb keeps in-frame clones, though not all of them. The repertoire consists of 85,000 to 130,000 clones, with about four fifths occurring once and the leading ten covering 11% to 15%. Material for sequencing was peripheral blood. These receptors were collected from a woman aged 55 to 70 with acute or convalescent COVID-19. The CDR3 runs from the conserved cysteine through the conserved F or W. The D gene is left open where the match is weak.

TRBJ1-6,TRBV30,-,CAWSVGGVPYNSPLHF,TGTGCCTGGAGTGTAGGGGGGGTTCCCTATAATTCACCCCTCCACTTT
TRBJ1-2,TRBV5-1,-,CASSLVRDFYGYTF,TGCGCCAGCAGCTTGGTCAGGGACTTCTATGGCTACACCTTC
TRBJ1-5,TRBV7-9,-,CASSLFGGGVQPQHF,TGTGCCAGCAGCTTATTCGGGGGGGGTGTACAGCCCCAGCATTTT
TRBJ2-1,TRBV7-2,TRBD2,CASSLDRWAGGLPFF,TGTGCCAGCAGCTTAGACCGGTGGGCGGGGGGGCTCCCGTTCTTC
TRBJ2-5,TRBV7-7,TRBD2,CASSRNPGGSLGETQYF,TGTGCTAGCAGCCGTAATCCGGGCGGGAGCCTTGGAGAGACCCAGTACTTC
TRBJ1-2,TRBV20-1,-,CSARTDYGYTF,TGCAGTGCTCGGACTGATTATGGCTACACCTTC
TRBJ2-2,TRBV28,TRBD2,CASRPGLAGAGELFF,TGTGCCAGCAGACCGGGACTAGCGGGAGCAGGGGAGCTGTTTTTT
TRBJ2-7,TRBV10-1,TRBD2,CASSGGLAAGEQYF,TGCGCCAGCAGTGGGGGACTAGCGGCGGGGGAGCAGTACTTC
TRBJ1-1,TRBV6-5,TRBD1,CASIPTTGKTEAFF,TGTGCCAGCATCCCCACGACAGGGAAAACTGAAGCTTTCTTT
TRBJ2-7,TRBV13,TRBD1,CASSLGRGLEQYF,TGTGCCAGCAGCTTGGGCAGGGGGCTCGAGCAGTACTTC
TRBJ2-3,TRBV5-1,-,CASSLVRESTDTQYF,TGCGCCAGCAGCTTGGTCCGGGAAAGCACAGATACGCAGTATTTT
TRBJ1-2,TRBV28,-,CASSWSGDPKDYGYTF,TGTGCCAGCAGCTGGTCGGGAGACCCGAAGGACTATGGCTACACCTTC